The clone carrying this T cell receptor (beta chain) was observed many times. The antigen remains undetermined. This sample stems from a study of CD8 T cells in ankylosing spondylitis. CDR3 length equals 12 residues. From germline, CDR1 is ENHRY and CDR2 SYGVKD. Trimming left V 4 bases short and J 4 bases short, with 4 bases between. From the 5' RACE reads, TCRdb called clonotypes with MiXCR, one entry per CDR3 protein. This sample carries 100,000 to 150,000 distinct CDR3 sequences, roughly 7.3% of them seen once, and the ten largest clones take 9% to 15%. Overall study results and limits: There were earlier reports of some motif variants in reactive arthritis synovial fluid and blood.

The TCR comes from a male donor with ankylosing spondylitis or in good health (not recorded which). The chain is built from TRBV10-3 and TRBJ2-2; D ambiguous. Material for sequencing was blood, either unsorted or a sorted T cell fraction (not recorded which). The CDR3 reads CAISGGTGELFF. Here the CDR3 DNA reads TGTGCCATCAGTGGGGGCACCGGGGAGCTGTTTTTT.